The sequence of this TCR beta chain was determined in a study of radiotherapy plus CTLA-4 blockade in lung cancer. Study results and limitations: Interferon-beta and early blood T cell clone dynamics reportedly predicted response best. TCR clones from tumors expanded in blood after radiotherapy plus ipilimumab.

In the case of this clone: Its antigen is undetermined.

With V trimmed by 6 bases and J by 3 bases, 0 bases remained unmatched. Per germline, CDR1 ENHRY and CDR2 SYGVKD. This CDR3 comprises 12 residues. Clones were read by immunoSEQ multiplex PCR, and TCRdb kept only the in-frame ones, dropping some. The data show around 72,000 clones, approximately 78% seen once. Chemo-refractory metastatic non-small-cell lung cancer patients underwent focal radiation alongside CTLA-4 blockade with ipilimumab. The chain links TRBV10-3 to TRBJ2-7, with 9 bases matching TRBD1. This TCR came from a human donor with non-small cell lung cancer who had a complete response to radiotherapy plus ipilimumab. The material sequenced was peripheral blood, taken from a patient treated with radiotherapy plus ipilimumab. Here the CDR3 reads CAIRDRGYEQYV. Written as DNA, the CDR3 is TGTGCCATCAGGGACAGGGGCTACGAGCAGTACGTC.